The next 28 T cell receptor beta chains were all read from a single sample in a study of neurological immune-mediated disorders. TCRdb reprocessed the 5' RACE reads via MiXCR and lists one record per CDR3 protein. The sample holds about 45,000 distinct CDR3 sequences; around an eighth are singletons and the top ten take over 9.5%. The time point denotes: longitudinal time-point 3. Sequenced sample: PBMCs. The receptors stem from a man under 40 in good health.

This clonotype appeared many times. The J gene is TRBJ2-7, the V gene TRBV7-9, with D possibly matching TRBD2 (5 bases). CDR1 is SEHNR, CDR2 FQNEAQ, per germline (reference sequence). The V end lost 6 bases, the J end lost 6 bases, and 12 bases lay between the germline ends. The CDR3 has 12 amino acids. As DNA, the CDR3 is TGTGCCAGCAGTCGCACTAGTCCCGAGCAGTACTTC. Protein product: CASSRTSPEQYF.

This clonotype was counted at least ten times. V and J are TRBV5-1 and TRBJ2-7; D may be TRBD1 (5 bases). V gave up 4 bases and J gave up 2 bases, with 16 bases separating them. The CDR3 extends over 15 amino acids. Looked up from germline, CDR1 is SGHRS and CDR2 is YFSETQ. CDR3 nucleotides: TGCGCCAGCAGCGCCCTTGACAGAGGAGCCTACGAGCAGTACTTC. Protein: CASSALDRGAYEQYF.

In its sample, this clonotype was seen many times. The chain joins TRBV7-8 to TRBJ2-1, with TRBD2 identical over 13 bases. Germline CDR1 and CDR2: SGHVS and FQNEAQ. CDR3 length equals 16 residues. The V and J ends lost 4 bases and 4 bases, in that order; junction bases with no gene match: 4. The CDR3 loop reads CASSSGTSGIYNEQFF. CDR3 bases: TGTGCCAGCAGCTCCGGGACTAGCGGGATATACAATGAGCAGTTCTTC. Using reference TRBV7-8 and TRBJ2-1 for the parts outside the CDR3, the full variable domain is GAGVSQSPRYKVAKRGQDVALRCDPISGHVSLFWYQQALGQGPEFLTYFQNEAQLDKSGLPSDRFFAERPEGSVSTLKIQRTQQEDSAVYLCASSSGTSGIYNEQFFGPGTRLTVL.

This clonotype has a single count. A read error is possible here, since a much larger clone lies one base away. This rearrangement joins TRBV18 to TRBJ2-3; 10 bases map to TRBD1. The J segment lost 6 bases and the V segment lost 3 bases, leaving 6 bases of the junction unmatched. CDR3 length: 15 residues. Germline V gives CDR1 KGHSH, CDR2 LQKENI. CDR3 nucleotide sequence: TGTGCCAGCTCACCGGGGACAGGGGCCATGGATACGCAGTATTTT. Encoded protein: CASSPGTGAMDTQYF.

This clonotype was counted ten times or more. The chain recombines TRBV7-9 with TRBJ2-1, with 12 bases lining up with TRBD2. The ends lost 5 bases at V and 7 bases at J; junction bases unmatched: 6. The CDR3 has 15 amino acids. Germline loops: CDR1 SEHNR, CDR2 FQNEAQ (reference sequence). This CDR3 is CASSPGLAGKNEQFF. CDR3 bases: TGTGCCAGCAGCCCCGGACTAGCGGGAAAGAATGAGCAGTTCTTC.

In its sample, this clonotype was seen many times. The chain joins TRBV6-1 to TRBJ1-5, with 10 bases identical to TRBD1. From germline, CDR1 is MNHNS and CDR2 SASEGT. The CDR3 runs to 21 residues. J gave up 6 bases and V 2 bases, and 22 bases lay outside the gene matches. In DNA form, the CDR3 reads TGTGCCAGCAGTGAAATGGGGCTTGGTGGGGACAGGGGATATATGACTCAGCCCCAGCATTTT. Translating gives CASSEMGLGGDRGYMTQPQHF.

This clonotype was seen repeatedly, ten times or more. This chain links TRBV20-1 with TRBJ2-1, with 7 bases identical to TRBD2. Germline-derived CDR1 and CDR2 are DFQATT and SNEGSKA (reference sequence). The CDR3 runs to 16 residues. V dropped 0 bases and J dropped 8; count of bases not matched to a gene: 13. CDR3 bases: TGCAGTGCTAGAGATCCAGCGGGGTCCCTTTGGGATGAGCAGTTCTTC. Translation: CSARDPAGSLWDEQFF.

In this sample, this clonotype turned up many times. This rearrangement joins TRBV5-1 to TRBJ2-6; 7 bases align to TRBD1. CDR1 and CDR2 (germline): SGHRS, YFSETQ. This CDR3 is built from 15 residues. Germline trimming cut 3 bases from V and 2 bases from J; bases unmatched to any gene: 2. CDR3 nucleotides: TGCGCCAGCAGCTCCCAGGGGGCTGGGGCCAACGTCCTGACTTTC. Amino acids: CASSSQGAGANVLTF.

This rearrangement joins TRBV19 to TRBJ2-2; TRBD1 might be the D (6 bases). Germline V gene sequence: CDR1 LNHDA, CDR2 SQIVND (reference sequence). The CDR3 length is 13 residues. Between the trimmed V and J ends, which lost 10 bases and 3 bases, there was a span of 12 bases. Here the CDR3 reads CATRTDHTGELFF. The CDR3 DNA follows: TGTGCCACCCGGACAGACCACACCGGGGAGCTGTTTTTT. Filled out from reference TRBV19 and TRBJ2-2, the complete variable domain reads DGGITQSPKYLFRKEGQNVTLSCEQNLNHDAMYWYRQDPGQGLRLIYYSQIVNDFQKGDIAEGYSVSREKKESFPLTVTSAQKNPTAFYLCATRTDHTGELFFGEGSRLTVL.

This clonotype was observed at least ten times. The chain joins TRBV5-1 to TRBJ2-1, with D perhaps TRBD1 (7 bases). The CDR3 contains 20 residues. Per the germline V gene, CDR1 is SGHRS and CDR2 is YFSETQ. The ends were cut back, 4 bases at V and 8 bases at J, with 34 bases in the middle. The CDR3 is CASSRYGQAAGMIRGDEQFF. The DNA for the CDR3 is TGCGCCAGCAGCAGATATGGACAGGCCGCGGGGATGATTAGGGGGGATGAGCAGTTCTTC.

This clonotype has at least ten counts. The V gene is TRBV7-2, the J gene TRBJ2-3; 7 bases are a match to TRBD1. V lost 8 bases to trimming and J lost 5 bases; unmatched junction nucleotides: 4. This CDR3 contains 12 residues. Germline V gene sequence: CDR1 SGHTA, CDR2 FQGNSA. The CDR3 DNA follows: TGTGCCAGCTCTCCAGGGGGAGATACGCAGTATTTT. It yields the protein CASSPGGDTQYF.

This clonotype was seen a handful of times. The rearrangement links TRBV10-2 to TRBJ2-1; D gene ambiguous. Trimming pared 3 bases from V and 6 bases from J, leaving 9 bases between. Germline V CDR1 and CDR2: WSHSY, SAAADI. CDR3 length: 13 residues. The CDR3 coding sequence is TGCGCCAGCAGTGACCGACACCGCAATGAGCAGTTCTTC. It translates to CASSDRHRNEQFF.

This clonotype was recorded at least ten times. Written as DNA, the CDR3 is TGTGCCAGCAGCTTCGGGAATCCCAACACCGGGGAGCTGTTTTTT. Protein product: CASSFGNPNTGELFF. V and J are TRBV11-2 and TRBJ2-2; maybe TRBD2 (5 bases). The CDR3 has 15 residues. CDR1 and CDR2 from the germline V gene are SGHAT and FQNNGV. Trimming pared 3 bases from V and 2 bases from J, leaving 10 bases between.

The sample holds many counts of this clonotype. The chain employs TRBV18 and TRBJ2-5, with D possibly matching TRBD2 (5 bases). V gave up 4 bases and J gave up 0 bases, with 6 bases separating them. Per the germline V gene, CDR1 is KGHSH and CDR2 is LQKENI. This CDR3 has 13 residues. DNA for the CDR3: TGTGCCAGCTCACAGGACTACCAAGAGACCCAGTACTTC. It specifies CASSQDYQETQYF.

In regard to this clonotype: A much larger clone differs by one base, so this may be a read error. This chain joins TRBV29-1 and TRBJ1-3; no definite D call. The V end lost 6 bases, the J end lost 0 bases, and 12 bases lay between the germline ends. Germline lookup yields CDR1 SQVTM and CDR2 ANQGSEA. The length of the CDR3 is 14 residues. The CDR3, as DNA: TGCAGCGTGGCCCATGGAAGCTCTGGAAACACCATATATTTT. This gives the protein CSVAHGSSGNTIYF.

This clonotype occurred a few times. CDR3 sequence reads: CASSLEGRRETQYF. In DNA form, the CDR3 reads TGCGCCAGCAGCTTGGAGGGGAGGCGGGAGACCCAGTACTTC. The chain combines TRBV5-1 with TRBJ2-5; a possible D gene is TRBD2 (6 bases). The ends were cut back, 0 bases at V and 5 bases at J, with 11 bases in the middle. The CDR3 sequence is 14 residues long. The V gene's germline CDR1 is SGHRS and CDR2 YFSETQ.

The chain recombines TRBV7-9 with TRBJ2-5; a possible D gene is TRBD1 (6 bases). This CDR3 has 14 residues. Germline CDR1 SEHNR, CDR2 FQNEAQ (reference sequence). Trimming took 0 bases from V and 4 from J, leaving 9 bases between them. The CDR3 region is CASSLARDIETQYF. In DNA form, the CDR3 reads TGTGCCAGCAGCTTAGCCCGGGACATAGAGACCCAGTACTTC.

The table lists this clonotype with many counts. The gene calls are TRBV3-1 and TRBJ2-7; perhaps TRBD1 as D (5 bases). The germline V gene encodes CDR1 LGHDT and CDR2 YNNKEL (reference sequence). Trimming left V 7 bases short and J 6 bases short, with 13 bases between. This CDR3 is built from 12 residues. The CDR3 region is CASTLGQGEQYF. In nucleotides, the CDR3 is TGTGCCAGCACCCTGGGGCAGGGCGAGCAGTACTTC.

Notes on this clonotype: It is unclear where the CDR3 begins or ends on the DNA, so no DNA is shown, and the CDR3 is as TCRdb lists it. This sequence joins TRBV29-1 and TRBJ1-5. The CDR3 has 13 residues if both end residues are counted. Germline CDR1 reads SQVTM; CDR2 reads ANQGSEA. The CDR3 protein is CSVGEGINQPKHF.

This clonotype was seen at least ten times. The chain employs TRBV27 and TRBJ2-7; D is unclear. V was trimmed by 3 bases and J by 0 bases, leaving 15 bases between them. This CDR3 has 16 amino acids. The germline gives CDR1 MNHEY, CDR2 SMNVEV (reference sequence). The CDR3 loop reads CASSFYPPVSSYEQYF. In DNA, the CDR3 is TGTGCCAGCAGTTTTTACCCGCCGGTCAGCTCCTACGAGCAGTACTTC.

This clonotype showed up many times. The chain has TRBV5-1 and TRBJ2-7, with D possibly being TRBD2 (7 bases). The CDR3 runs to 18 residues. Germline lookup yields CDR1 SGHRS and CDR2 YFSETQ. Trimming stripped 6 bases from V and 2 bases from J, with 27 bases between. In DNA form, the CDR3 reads TGCGCCAGCACCCCGGGGGGTGGGGGGCCCAGAAGAACCTACGAGCAGTACTTC. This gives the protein CASTPGGGGPRRTYEQYF.

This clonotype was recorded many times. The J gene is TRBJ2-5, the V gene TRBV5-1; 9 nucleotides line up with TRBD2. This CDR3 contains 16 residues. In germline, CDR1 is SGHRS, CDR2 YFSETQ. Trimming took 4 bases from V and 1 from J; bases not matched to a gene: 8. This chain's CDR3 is CASSHFSGSLQETQYF. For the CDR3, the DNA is TGCGCCAGCAGCCACTTTAGCGGGAGCCTCCAAGAGACCCAGTACTTC.

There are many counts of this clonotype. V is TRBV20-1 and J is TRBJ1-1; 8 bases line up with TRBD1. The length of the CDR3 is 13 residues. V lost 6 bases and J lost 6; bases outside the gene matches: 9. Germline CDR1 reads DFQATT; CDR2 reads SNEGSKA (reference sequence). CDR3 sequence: CSAPVGTGPEAFF. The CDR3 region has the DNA TGCAGTGCCCCCGTCGGGACAGGCCCTGAAGCTTTCTTT.

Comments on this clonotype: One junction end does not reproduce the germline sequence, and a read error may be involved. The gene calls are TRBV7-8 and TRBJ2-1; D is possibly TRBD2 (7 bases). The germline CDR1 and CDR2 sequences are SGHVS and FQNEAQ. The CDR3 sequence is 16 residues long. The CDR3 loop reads CASSLEGGFGYNERFF. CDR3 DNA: TGTGCCAGCAGCTTAGAGGGGGGGTTTGGTTACAATGAGCGGTTCTTC.

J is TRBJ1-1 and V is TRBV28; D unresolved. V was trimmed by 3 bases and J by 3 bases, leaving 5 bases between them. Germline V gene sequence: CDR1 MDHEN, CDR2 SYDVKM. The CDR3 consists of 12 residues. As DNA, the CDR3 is TGTGCCAGCAGTTTTCAGTACACTGAAGCTTTCTTT. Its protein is CASSFQYTEAFF. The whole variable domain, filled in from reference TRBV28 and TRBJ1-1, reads DVKVTQSSRYLVKRTGEKVFLECVQDMDHENMFWYRQDPGLGLRLIYFSYDVKMKEKGDIPEGYSVSREKKERFSLILESASTNQTSMYLCASSFQYTEAFFGQGTRLTVV.

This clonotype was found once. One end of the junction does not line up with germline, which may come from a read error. In DNA form, the CDR3 reads TGCGACAGCAGCCAAGTCGGACAGGGGGTGAACTCCTACGAGCAGTACTTC. Translation: CDSSQVGQGVNSYEQYF. V and J are TRBV4-1 and TRBJ2-7, with 10 positions matching TRBD1. Germline values: CDR1 MGHRA, CDR2 YSYEKL. The CDR3 is 17 amino acids.

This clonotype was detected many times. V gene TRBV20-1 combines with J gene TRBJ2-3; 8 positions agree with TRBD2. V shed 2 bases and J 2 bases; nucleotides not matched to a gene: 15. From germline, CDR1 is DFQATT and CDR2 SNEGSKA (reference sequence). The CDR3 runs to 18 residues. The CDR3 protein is CSARRRAGVNLATDTQYF. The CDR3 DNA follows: TGCAGTGCTAGAAGACGAGCGGGAGTGAATCTTGCCACAGATACGCAGTATTTT.

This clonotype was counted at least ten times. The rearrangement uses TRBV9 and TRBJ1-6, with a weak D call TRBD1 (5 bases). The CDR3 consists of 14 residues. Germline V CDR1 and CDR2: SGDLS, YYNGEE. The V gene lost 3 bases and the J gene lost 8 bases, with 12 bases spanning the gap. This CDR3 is CASSGSGRDSPLHF. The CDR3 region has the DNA TGTGCCAGCAGCGGATCAGGGCGGGATTCACCCCTCCACTTT.